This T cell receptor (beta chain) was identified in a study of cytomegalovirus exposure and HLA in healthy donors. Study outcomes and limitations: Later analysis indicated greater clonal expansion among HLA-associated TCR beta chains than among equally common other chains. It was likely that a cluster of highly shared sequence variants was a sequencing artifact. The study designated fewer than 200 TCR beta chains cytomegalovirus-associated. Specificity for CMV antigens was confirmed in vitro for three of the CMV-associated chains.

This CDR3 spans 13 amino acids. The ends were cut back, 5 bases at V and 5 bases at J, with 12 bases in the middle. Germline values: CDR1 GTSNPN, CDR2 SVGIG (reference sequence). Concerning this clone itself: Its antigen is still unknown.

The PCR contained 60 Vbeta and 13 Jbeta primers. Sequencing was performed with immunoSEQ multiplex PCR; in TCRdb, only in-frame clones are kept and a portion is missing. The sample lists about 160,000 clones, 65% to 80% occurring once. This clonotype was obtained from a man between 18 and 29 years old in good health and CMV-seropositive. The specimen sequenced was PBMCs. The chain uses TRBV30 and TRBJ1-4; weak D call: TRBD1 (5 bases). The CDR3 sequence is CAWSTWGNEKLFF. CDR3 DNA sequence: TGTGCCTGGTCGACCTGGGGCAATGAAAAACTGTTTTTT.